These T cell receptor beta chains were read from a single sample in a study of cytomegalovirus exposure and HLA in healthy donors. Sequencing used immunoSEQ multiplex PCR; TCRdb keeps in-frame clones, though not all of them. The table records 220,000 or so clones, just over 90% of them present only once. Sequenced input: PBMCs. The source of these receptors is a woman in her late teens or twenties in good health and CMV-seronegative. CDR3s include the opening cysteine and the closing phenylalanine or tryptophan. The D gene is left open where the match is weak. The size of a clone is reported for some rows only, either as once, few or many, or as a class for expanded clones.

d_call | j_call | cdr3_length | v_call | clone_size | cdr3_nt | cdr3_aa
NA | TRBJ2-1 | 15 | TRBV7-6 | once | TGTGCCAGCAGCCTAAGAAAGGGAGTGGGTAATGAGCAGTTCTTC | CASSLRKGVGNEQFF
TRBD1 | TRBJ1-4 | 15 | TRBV6-1 | NA | TGTGCCAGCAGTGCCCCTTCGGGACAGAGTGAAAAACTGTTTTTT | CASSAPSGQSEKLFF
TRBD1 | TRBJ1-1 | 15 | TRBV19 | NA | TGTGCCAGTAGGACTAAGACAGGGGAGGATACTGAAGCTTTCTTT | CASRTKTGEDTEAFF
TRBD1 | TRBJ2-7 | 15 | TRBV7-6 | once | TGTGCCAGCAGCTTAGAGTCGGGACAGGCTTACGAGCAGTACTTC | CASSLESGQAYEQYF
TRBD1 | TRBJ2-7 | 14 | TRBV2 | once | TGTGCCAGCAGGGGAGAACAGGGGCGGCACGAGCAGTACTTC | CASRGEQGRHEQYF
TRBD1 | TRBJ2-7 | 12 | TRBV10-1 | NA | TGCGCCAGCAGTTCGGCAGGGGGCGAGCAGTACTTC | CASSSAGGEQYF
TRBD2 | TRBJ2-1 | 15 | TRBV19 | NA | TGTGCCAGTAGTATACGGACTAGCGGCTACAATGAGCAGTTCTTC | CASSIRTSGYNEQFF
NA | TRBJ1-1 | 14 | TRBV30 | NA | TGTGCCTGGATGGCAAGAGGCGTGAACACTGAAGCTTTCTTT | CAWMARGVNTEAFF
NA | TRBJ1-5 | 17 | TRBV27 | NA | TGTGCCAGCAGTTTAATCACAGGGCGTGTAGGCAATCAGCCCCAGCATTTT | CASSLITGRVGNQPQHF
NA | TRBJ1-1 | 14 | TRBV6-4 | NA | TGTGCCAGCAGTGACGGAGGGGGGGGGACTGAAGCTTTCTTT | CASSDGGGGTEAFF
NA | TRBJ1-6 | 11 | TRBV6-6 | NA | TGTGCCAGCACTCAGGATTCACCCCTCCACTTT | CASTQDSPLHF
NA | TRBJ1-2 | 15 | TRBV6-4 | NA | TGTGCCAGCAGTGACGGTAATAGGGGGACCTATGGCTACACCTTC | CASSDGNRGTYGYTF
TRBD1 | TRBJ2-4 | 14 | TRBV5-5 | NA | TGTGCCAGCAGGCCCCCGGGACAGGGGAACATTCAGTACTTC | CASRPPGQGNIQYF
TRBD2 | TRBJ2-1 | 15 | TRBV7-8 | NA | TGTGCCAGCAGCCTACGATTAGCGGGAGACAATGAGCAGTTCTTC | CASSLRLAGDNEQFF
TRBD1 | TRBJ2-7 | 13 | TRBV6-5 | NA | TGTGCCAGCAGTTCACTCACAGGGGGAGAGCAGTACTTC | CASSSLTGGEQYF
TRBD2 | TRBJ2-1 | 14 | TRBV2 | NA | TGTGCCAGCAGAGCGGGATCCGGCTACAATGAGCAGTTCTTC | CASRAGSGYNEQFF
NA | TRBJ2-7 | 11 | TRBV29-1 | once | TGCAGCGTCGGGAGTGTCTACGAGCAGTACTTC | CSVGSVYEQYF